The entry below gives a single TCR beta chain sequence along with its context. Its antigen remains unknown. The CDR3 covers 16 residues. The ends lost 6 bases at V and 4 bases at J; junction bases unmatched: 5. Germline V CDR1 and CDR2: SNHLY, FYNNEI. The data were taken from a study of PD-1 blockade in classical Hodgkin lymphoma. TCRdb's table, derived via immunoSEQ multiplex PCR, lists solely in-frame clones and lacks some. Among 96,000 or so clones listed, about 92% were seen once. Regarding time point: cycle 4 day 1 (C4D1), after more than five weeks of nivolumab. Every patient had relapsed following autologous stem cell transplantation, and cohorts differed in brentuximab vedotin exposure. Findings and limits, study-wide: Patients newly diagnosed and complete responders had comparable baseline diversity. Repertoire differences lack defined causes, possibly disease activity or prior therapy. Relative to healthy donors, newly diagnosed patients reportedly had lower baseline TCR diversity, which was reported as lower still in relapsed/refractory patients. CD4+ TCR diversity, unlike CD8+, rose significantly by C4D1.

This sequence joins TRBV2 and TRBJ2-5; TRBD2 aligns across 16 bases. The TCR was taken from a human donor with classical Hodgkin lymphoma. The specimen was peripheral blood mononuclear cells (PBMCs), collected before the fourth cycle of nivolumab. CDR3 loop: CASSRGLAGGGETQYF. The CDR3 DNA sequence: TGTGCCAGCAGCCGGGGACTAGCGGGAGGGGGAGAGACCCAGTACTTC.